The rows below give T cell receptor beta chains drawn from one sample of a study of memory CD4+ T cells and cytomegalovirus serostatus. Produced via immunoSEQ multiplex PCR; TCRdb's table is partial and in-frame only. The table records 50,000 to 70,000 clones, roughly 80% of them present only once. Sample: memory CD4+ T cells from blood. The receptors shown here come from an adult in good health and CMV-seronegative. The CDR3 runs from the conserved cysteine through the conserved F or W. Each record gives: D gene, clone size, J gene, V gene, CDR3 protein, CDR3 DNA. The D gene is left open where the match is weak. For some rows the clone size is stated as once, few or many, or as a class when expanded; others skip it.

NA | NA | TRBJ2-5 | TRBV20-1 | CSAVGKETQYF | TGCAGTGCTGTAGGGAAAGAGACCCAGTACTTC
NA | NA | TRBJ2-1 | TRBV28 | CASSLLARGGYNEQFF | TGTGCCAGCAGTTTACTCGCCAGGGGTGGCTACAATGAGCAGTTCTTC
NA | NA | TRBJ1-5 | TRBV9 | CASSVGQGAQPQHF | TGTGCCAGCAGCGTAGGGCAGGGTGCCCAGCCCCAGCATTTT
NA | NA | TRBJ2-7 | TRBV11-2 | CASSLDSSYEQYF | TGTGCCAGCAGCTTAGACAGCTCCTACGAGCAGTACTTC
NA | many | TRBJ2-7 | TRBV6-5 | CASRRSGGFSYEQYF | TGTGCCAGCAGGCGCTCCGGAGGGTTCTCCTACGAGCAGTACTTC
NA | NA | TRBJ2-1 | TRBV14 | CASSQSRGTYNEQFF | TGTGCCAGCAGCCAATCGCGGGGAACCTACAATGAGCAGTTCTTC
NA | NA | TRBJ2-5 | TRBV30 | CAWSGLGNQETQYF | TGTGCCTGGAGTGGCCTGGGGAACCAAGAGACCCAGTACTTC
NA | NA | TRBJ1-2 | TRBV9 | CASSSRLNYGYTF | TGTGCCAGCAGCTCACGACTTAACTATGGCTACACCTTC
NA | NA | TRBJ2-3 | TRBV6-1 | CASSRDFLDTQYF | TGTGCCAGCAGCCGGGACTTCTTGGATACGCAGTATTTT
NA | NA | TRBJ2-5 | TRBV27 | CASRRQARQETQYF | TGTGCCAGCAGGCGACAGGCCAGACAAGAGACCCAGTACTTC
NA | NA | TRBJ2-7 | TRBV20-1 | CSASRDYEQYF | TGCAGTGCTAGTAGAGACTACGAGCAGTACTTC
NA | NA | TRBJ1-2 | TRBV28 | CASGFWGAGGYTF | TGTGCCAGCGGCTTCTGGGGGGCAGGGGGCTACACCTTC
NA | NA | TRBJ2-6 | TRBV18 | CASSPASGANVLTF | TGTGCCAGCTCACCGGCCTCTGGGGCCAACGTCCTGACTTTC
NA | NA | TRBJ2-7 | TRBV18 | CASSPPGRRTYEQYF | TGTGCCAGCTCACCACCAGGGAGGAGGACCTACGAGCAGTACTTC
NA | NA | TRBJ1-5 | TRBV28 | CASSFGTLRNQPQHF | TGTGCCAGCAGTTTCGGGACTTTACGCAATCAGCCCCAGCATTTT
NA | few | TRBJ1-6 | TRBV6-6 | CASSYSADSPLHF | TGTGCCAGCAGTTACTCTGCTGATTCACCCCTCCACTTT
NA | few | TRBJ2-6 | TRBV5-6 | CASFLAGANVLTF | TGTGCCTCCTTTCTGGCTGGGGCCAACGTCCTGACTTTC
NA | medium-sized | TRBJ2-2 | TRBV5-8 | CASSLLGDTGELFF | TGTGCCAGCAGCCTACTGGGTGACACCGGGGAGCTGTTTTTT
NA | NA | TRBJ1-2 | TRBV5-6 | CASSLDRLGYTF | TGTGCCAGCAGCTTGGACAGGCTCGGCTACACCTTC
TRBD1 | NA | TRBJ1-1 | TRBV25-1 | CASSAGTVMTEAFF | TGTGCCAGCAGTGCTGGGACAGTCATGACTGAAGCTTTCTTT
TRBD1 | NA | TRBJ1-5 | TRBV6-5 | CASSYGTGGNQPQHF | TGTGCCAGCAGTTATGGGACAGGGGGCAATCAGCCCCAGCATTTT
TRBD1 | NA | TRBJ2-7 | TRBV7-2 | CASSRDRGGRYEQYF | TGTGCCAGCAGCCGGGACAGGGGAGGTCGGTACGAGCAGTACTTC
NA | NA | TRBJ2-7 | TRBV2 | CASKGLRSEQYF | TGTGCCAGCAAGGGACTCCGATCCGAGCAGTACTTC
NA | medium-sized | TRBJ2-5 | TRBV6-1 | CASRRAFQETQYF | TGTGCCAGCCGAAGGGCATTCCAAGAGACCCAGTACTTC
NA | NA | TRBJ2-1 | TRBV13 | CASSSRLRGTEQFF | TGTGCCAGCAGCTCCCGCCTCCGGGGAACTGAGCAGTTCTTC
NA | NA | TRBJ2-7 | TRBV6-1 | CASSVGAMGEQYF | TGTGCCAGCAGTGTCGGAGCGATGGGGGAGCAGTACTTC
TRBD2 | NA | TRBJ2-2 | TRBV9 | CASSVAPGLGTGELFF | TGTGCCAGCAGCGTCGCCCCGGGACTAGGCACCGGGGAGCTGTTTTTT
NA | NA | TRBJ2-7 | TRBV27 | CASSFLGTESNEQYF | TGTGCCAGCAGTTTCCTTGGGACGGAATCGAATGAGCAGTACTTC
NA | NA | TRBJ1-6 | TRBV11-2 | CASSLEPYNSPLHF | TGTGCCAGCAGCTTAGAGCCCTACAATTCACCCCTCCACTTT
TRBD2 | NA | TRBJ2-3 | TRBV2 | CASSTSGGLSTDTQYF | TGTGCCAGCAGCACTAGCGGGGGGCTAAGCACAGATACGCAGTATTTT
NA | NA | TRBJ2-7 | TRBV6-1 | CASSNSGGGYEQYF | TGTGCCAGCTCCAATTCAGGGGGGGGCTACGAGCAGTACTTC
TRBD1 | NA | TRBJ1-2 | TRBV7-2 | CASRPGTGGHGYTF | TGTGCCAGCAGACCCGGGACAGGGGGCCATGGCTACACCTTC
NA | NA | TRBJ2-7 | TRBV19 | CASSIAGYKSKGPYEQYF | TGTGCCAGTAGTATAGCGGGATACAAGTCGAAGGGGCCCTACGAGCAGTACTTC